This TCR beta chain was sequenced in a study of blood T cell repertoires in COVID-19. Study context: Specimens from acute and convalescent COVID-19 originated in the United States, Italy and Spain.

V trimming: 6 bases; J trimming: 0 bases; junction bases outside the gene matches: 4. The CDR3 consists of 15 residues. The germline CDR1 and CDR2 sequences are MNHEY and SMNVEV (reference sequence). TCRdb's table, derived via immunoSEQ multiplex PCR, lists solely in-frame clones and lacks some. The sample yields 90,000 to 120,000 clones, about 87% seen once. J is TRBJ2-3 and V is TRBV27; 9 positions agree with TRBD2. The clonotype originates from a man between 45 and 60 years old with active or convalescent COVID-19. The sample was peripheral blood. CDR3 region: CASSLTSGSTDTQYF. In DNA, the CDR3 is TGTGCCAGCAGCCTAACTAGCGGGAGCACAGATACGCAGTATTTT.